A selection of T cell receptor beta chains follows, all from one sample in a study of CXCR3-negative and CXCR3-positive naive CD8 T cells. TCRdb re-called the 5' RACE reads, yielding one record per CDR3 amino acid sequence without DNA. The ten top clones account for 20% to 25%, within a sample of about 56,000 distinct CDR3 sequences. The sample was memory CD8+ T cells from blood. These receptor sequences come from a human donor in good health. Some clones in this sample may be carry-over from other donors' samples. Each CDR3 is given with its conserved first and last residue. Some rows mark clone size as missing; the rest say once, few, many or name a class of expanded clone.

V: TRBV2
size: .
J: TRBJ2-4
CDR3: CASSGRPDEAKNIQYF

V: TRBV27
size: .
J: TRBJ1-2
CDR3: CASSLKGPGTNHGYTF

V: TRBV7-6
size: .
J: TRBJ2-3
CDR3: CASSLESSGASTDTQYF

V: TRBV9
size: .
J: TRBJ2-1
CDR3: CASSFELYNEQFF

V: TRBV11-3
size: .
J: TRBJ2-5
CDR3: CASSSDPGIRQETQYF

V: TRBV15
size: .
J: TRBJ2-7
CDR3: CATSRGEEIHEQYF

V: TRBV14
size: .
J: TRBJ2-1
CDR3: CASSPPREGVAGLPYNEQFF

V: TRBV12-3/TRBV12-4
size: .
J: TRBJ1-1
CDR3: CASSLAGRGTEAFF

V: TRBV7-2
size: medium-sized
J: TRBJ2-2
CDR3: CASSLAPPASGATGELFF

V: TRBV7-3
size: .
J: TRBJ2-1
CDR3: CASSLRPSGRVDEQFF

V: TRBV29-1
size: .
J: TRBJ2-3
CDR3: CSVDEDEPLVVDTQYF

V: TRBV7-2
size: .
J: TRBJ2-1
CDR3: CASSLPLRTGTYNEQFF

V: TRBV29-1
size: .
J: TRBJ2-3
CDR3: CSVEGSVTPYEQYF

V: TRBV7-3
size: .
J: TRBJ2-3
CDR3: CASSLIPGQGAMYF

V: TRBV9
size: .
J: TRBJ2-1
CDR3: CASSLRQGGFNEQFF

V: TRBV13
size: .
J: TRBJ2-2
CDR3: CASSFPGAGTGELFF

V: TRBV6-5
size: .
J: TRBJ2-1
CDR3: CASSLTSGGPYNEQFF

V: TRBV7-9
size: .
J: TRBJ2-5
CDR3: CASSPRTGGVKETQYF

V: TRBV5-1
size: .
J: TRBJ1-1
CDR3: CASSPFGETLDTEAFF

V: TRBV20-1
size: .
J: TRBJ2-1
CDR3: CSAREIGQGINEQFF

V: TRBV29-1
size: .
J: TRBJ2-7
CDR3: CSVEGTGGGHEQYF

V: TRBV7-2
size: .
J: TRBJ1-5
CDR3: CASSSSDVSNQPQHF

V: TRBV28
size: .
J: TRBJ2-7
CDR3: CASSFPGRAYEQYF

V: TRBV20-1
size: .
J: TRBJ2-3
CDR3: CSAPSQRGDGTDTQYF

V: TRBV29-1
size: .
J: TRBJ2-1
CDR3: CSVDTGPSYNEQFF

V: TRBV6-4
size: .
J: TRBJ1-5
CDR3: CASSDFPGGQPQHF

V: TRBV12-3/TRBV12-4
size: .
J: TRBJ1-1
CDR3: CASSLAGPTEAFF

V: TRBV11-3
size: .
J: TRBJ2-5
CDR3: CASSLVAETQYF